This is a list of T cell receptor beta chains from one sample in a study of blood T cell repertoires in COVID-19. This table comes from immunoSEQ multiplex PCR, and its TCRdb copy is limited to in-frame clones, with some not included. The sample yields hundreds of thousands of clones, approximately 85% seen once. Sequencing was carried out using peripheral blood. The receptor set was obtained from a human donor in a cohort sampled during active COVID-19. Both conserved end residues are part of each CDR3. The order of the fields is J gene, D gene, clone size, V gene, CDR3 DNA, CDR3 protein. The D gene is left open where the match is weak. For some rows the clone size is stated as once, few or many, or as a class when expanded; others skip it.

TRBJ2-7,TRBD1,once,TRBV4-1,TGCGCCAGCAGCCAAGGCCGACAGGGTAATTACGAGCAGTACTTC,CASSQGRQGNYEQYF
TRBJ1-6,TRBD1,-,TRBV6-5,TGTGCCAGCAGTTACCGGGGACAGGGAAGGGCCCTCCACTTT,CASSYRGQGRALHF
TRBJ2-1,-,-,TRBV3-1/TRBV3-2,TGTGCCAGCAGCCAAGAATACGGGAATGAGCAGTTCTTC,CASSQEYGNEQFF
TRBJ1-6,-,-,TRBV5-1,TGCGCCAGCAGCTTGAATTGGGCAGGCTCGAGTTCACCCCTCCACTTT,CASSLNWAGSSSPLHF
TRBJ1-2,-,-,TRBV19,TGTGCCAGTAGTCCCACAGGACAGAGAGCTAACTATGGCTACACCTTC,CASSPTGQRANYGYTF
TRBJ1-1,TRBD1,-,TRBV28,TGTGCCAGCAGTGGGGGCAGGGGGGACACTGAAGCTTTCTTT,CASSGGRGDTEAFF
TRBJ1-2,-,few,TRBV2,TGTGCCAGCAGTGGGCAGTATGGCTACACCTTC,CASSGQYGYTF
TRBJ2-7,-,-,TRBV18,TGTGCCAGCTCACCCCAAGGACAGCTACGTTTGGAGCAGTACTTC,CASSPQGQLRLEQYF
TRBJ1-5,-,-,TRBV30,TGTGCCTGGAGCATCAGGGGTAGCAATCAGCCCCAGCATTTT,CAWSIRGSNQPQHF
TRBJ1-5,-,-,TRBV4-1,TGCGCCAGCAGCCAAGGGGGGGACAATCAGCCCCAGCATTTT,CASSQGGDNQPQHF
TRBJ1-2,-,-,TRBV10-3,TGTGCCATCAGTGAGTCCGCAGGGCGAGATGGCTACACCTTC,CAISESAGRDGYTF
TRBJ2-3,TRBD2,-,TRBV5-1,TGCGCCAGCAGCTTGACTCGGGCGGGGGGTTCAGATACGCAGTATTTT,CASSLTRAGGSDTQYF
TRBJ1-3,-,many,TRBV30,TGTGCCTGGAGTCACGCCGCGGGGCCTCTCGGAAACACCATATATTTT,CAWSHAAGPLGNTIYF
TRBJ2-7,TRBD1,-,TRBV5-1,TGCGCCAGCGGCCGGGACAGGGCCTCCTACGAGCAGTACTTC,CASGRDRASYEQYF
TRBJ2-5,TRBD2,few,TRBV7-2,TGTGCCAGCAGCCCGAAACTAGCGGGGGTGGGGGAGACCCAGTACTTC,CASSPKLAGVGETQYF
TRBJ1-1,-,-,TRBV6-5,TGTGCCAGCACCCGAGGGCACACGAACACTGAAGCTTTCTTT,CASTRGHTNTEAFF
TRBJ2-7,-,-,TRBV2,TGTGCCAGCAGGCGTCAGGGATACGAGCAGTACTTC,CASRRQGYEQYF
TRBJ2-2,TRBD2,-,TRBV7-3,TGTGCCAGCAGCTCACGGACTAGCGGGGGACAGGGCGGGGAGCTGTTTTTT,CASSSRTSGGQGGELFF
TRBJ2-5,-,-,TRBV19,TGTGCCAGTAGTAAACGGGGGGCTGTGACCCAGTACTTC,CASSKRGAVTQYF
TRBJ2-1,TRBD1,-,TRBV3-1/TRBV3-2,TGTGCCAGCAGCCTTAGGGACAGGGGTTACAATGAGCAGTTCTTC,CASSLRDRGYNEQFF
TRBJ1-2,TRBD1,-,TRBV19,TGTGCCAGTAGTGAGCCCAGGGGGCTCTTTCTTGGCTACACCTTC,CASSEPRGLFLGYTF
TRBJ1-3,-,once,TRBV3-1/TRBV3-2,TGTGCCAGCAGCCAAGGGACTGCTGGAAACACCATATATTTT,CASSQGTAGNTIYF
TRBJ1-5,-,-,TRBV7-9,TGTGCCAGCAGCTTGCAGGGTTTAGGGAATCAGCCCCAGCATTTT,CASSLQGLGNQPQHF
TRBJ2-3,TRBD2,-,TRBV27,TGTGCCAGCACCCATCTGGGGACTAGCTCGCCTCAGACAGATACGCAGTATTTT,CASTHLGTSSPQTDTQYF
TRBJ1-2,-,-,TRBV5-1,TGCGCCAGCAGCCTCGGATTTATCGGAGATGGCTACACCTTC,CASSLGFIGDGYTF
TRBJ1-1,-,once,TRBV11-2,TGTGCCAGCAGCCCGGTTGGGCAGGGTCCAACCGTGAACACTGAAGCTTTCTTT,CASSPVGQGPTVNTEAFF
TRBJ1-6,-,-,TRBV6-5,TGTGCCAGCAGTTACGATAGGGGGAAATCACCCCTCCACTTT,CASSYDRGKSPLHF
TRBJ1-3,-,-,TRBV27,TGTGCCAGCAGTTTATTTCCAGGGTCTGGAAACACCATATATTTT,CASSLFPGSGNTIYF
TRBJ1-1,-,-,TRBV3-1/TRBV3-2,TGTGCCAGCAGCCCCACCCAGGGTAGGGTCGACGCTGAAGCTTTCTTT,CASSPTQGRVDAEAFF
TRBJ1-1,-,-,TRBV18,TGTGCCAGCTCACGGCGCGGGGCGGAAGCTTTCTTT,CASSRRGAEAFF
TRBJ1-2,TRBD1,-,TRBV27,TGTGCCAGCAGCACAATACAGGGGAAGGTTAACTATGGCTACACCTTC,CASSTIQGKVNYGYTF
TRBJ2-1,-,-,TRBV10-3,TGTGCCATCAGTGAGTCGAAGGCGGGGGCCCCCTACAATGAGCAGTTCTTC,CAISESKAGAPYNEQFF
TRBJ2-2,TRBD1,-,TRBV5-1,TGCGCCAGTAAACCTCCCGGGACAGGGGGAACCGGGGAGCTGTTTTTT,CASKPPGTGGTGELFF
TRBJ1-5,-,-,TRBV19,TGTGCCACCCAACCGCAGGGAGGGGGATCTGCGCCCCAGCATTTT,CATQPQGGGSAPQHF
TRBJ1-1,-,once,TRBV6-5,TGTGCCAGCAGTTACTCGGCCAGGGTAGAAGCTTTCTTT,CASSYSARVEAFF
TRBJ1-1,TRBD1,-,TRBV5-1,TGCGCCAGCAGTTTTGGGGACAGGGAAGTATCTGAAGCTTTCTTT,CASSFGDREVSEAFF
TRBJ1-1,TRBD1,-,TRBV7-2,TGTGCCAGCAGCTTATTTGGGACAGCGAACACTGAAGCTTTCTTT,CASSLFGTANTEAFF
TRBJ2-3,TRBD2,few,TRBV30,TGTGCCTGGAGACTACGGGGGGTGGGGACAGATACGCAGTATTTT,CAWRLRGVGTDTQYF
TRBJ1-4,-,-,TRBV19,TGTGCCAGTAGAGGAGGTAGGGTCGAAGATGAAAAACTGTTTTTT,CASRGGRVEDEKLFF
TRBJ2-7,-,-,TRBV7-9,TGTGCCAGCAGCTCTAAGTCGGGGAGTGAGCAGTACTTC,CASSSKSGSEQYF
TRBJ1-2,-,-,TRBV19,TGTGCCAGTAGCCAGGGGAGTGGCTACACCTTC,CASSQGSGYTF
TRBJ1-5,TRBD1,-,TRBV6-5,TGTGCCAGCAAATTTCGACCAGGGGGCGATCAGCCCCAGCATTTT,CASKFRPGGDQPQHF
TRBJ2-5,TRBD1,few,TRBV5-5,TGTGCCAGCAGCTTGGGTGGACAGGGGGCGGCCCAGTACTTC,CASSLGGQGAAQYF
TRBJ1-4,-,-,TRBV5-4,TGTGCCAGCAGCCTTACCGGGGGGGTGGAAAAACTGTTTTTT,CASSLTGGVEKLFF
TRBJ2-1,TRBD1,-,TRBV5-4,TGTGCCAGCAGCTTGACCGGACAGGGGGCGCGATATGAGCAGTTCTTC,CASSLTGQGARYEQFF
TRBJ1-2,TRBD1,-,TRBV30,TGTGCCTCCCGGGACAGGGAAAGCTATGGCTACACCTTC,CASRDRESYGYTF
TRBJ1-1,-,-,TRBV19,TGTGCCAGTAGTCCCAGAACCCATCCTGAAGCTTTCTTT,CASSPRTHPEAFF
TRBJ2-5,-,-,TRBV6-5,TGTGCCAGCAGACTTTTCCAAGAGACCCAGTACTTC,CASRLFQETQYF
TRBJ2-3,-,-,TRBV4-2,TGTGCCAGCAGCCTGGGTGAGGGGGTAACAGATACGCAGTATTTT,CASSLGEGVTDTQYF
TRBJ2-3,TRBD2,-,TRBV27,TGTGCCAGCACGGCTAGCGGGGGGTTTGCAGATACGCAGTATTTT,CASTASGGFADTQYF
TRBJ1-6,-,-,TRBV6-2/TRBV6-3,TGTGCCAGCAGTTTAATAAGGGGTTCACCCCTCCACTTT,CASSLIRGSPLHF
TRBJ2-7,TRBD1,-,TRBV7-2,TGTGCCAGCAGCCCGGGACAGGGAGCTTACGAGCAGTACTTC,CASSPGQGAYEQYF
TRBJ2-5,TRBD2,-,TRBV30,TGTGCCTGGAGTGAAGGGCGGACTAGCGGGACCCGCTCCTTTATGACCCAGTACTTC,CAWSEGRTSGTRSFMTQYF
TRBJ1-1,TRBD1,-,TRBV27,TGTGCCAGCAGCACAATCGGGACAGGGAACACTGAAGCTTTCTTT,CASSTIGTGNTEAFF
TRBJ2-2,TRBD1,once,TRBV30,TGTGCCTGGGACAGGGGTTACCGGGAGCTGTTTTTT,CAWDRGYRELFF
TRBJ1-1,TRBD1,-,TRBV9,TGTGCCAGCAGCCCCAGGGGGGACCTTGAAGCTTTCTTT,CASSPRGDLEAFF
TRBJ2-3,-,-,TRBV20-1,TGCAGTGCCAGGCCCGGGGGTTCCCAGTATTTT,CSARPGGSQYF
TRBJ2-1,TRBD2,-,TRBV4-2,TGTGCCAGCAGCCTGACTAGCGGGGGGTTAACCTACAATGAGCAGTTCTTC,CASSLTSGGLTYNEQFF
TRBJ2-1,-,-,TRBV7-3,TGTGCCAGCAGCTTAACGCGAAATGAGCAGTTCTTC,CASSLTRNEQFF